The source of this T cell receptor beta chain is a study of radiotherapy plus CTLA-4 blockade in lung cancer. Study summary: For 15% to 20% of patients, objective responses occurred, and roughly 31% had disease control. Whole-study results and caveats: Following radiotherapy plus ipilimumab, tumor-derived TCR clones expanded in the blood. According to reports, early shifts in blood T cell clones, alongside interferon-beta, forecast response most accurately.

Measured with immunoSEQ multiplex PCR; TCRdb has only the in-frame clones, and not every one. The sample shows about 98,000 clones, 75% to 85% of them seen only once. There are 15 residues in the CDR3. The germline CDR1 and CDR2 sequences are SNHLY and FYNNEI. The J segment lost 3 bases and the V segment lost 8 bases, leaving 10 bases of the junction unmatched. Treatment of patients with chemo-refractory metastatic non-small-cell lung cancer consisted of focal radiation plus CTLA-4 blockade with ipilimumab. Turning to this clone: Its target is unknown.

This sequence was found in a human donor with non-small cell lung cancer who had a partial response to radiotherapy plus ipilimumab. Sequences were derived from peripheral blood, sampled from a patient treated with radiotherapy plus ipilimumab. The chain couples TRBV2 to TRBJ2-4; 7 positions match TRBD1. The CDR3 loop reads CASSQRQGDKNIQYF. The DNA of the CDR3 is TGTGCCAGCTCTCAGCGACAGGGAGACAAAAACATTCAGTACTTC. The full variable domain, its missing parts supplied by reference TRBV2 and TRBJ2-4, is EPEVTQTPSHQVTQMGQEVILRCVPISNHLYFYWYRQILGQKVEFLVSFYNNEISEKSEIFDDQFSVERPDGSNFTLKIRSTKLEDSAMYFCASSQRQGDKNIQYFGAGTRLSVL.